This is a list of T cell receptor beta chains from one sample in a study of blood T cell repertoires in COVID-19. Generated by immunoSEQ multiplex PCR, the TCRdb table keeps only in-frame clones and is missing some. The repertoire holds about 83,000 clones, about 82% seen once, with 22% in the top ten. Sample: peripheral blood. These receptors all stem from a woman of 80 years or more in a cohort sampled during active or convalescent COVID-19. Each CDR3 is given with its conserved first and last residue. D genes are given only for firm matches. The size field is filled for only some rows; it gives once, few, many or a size class.

V: TRBV28; J: TRBJ1-2; size: NA; D: NA; CDR3: CASSSRGQRTWGTNYGYTF; DNA: TGTGCCAGCAGTTCGCGGGGGCAAAGAACGTGGGGCACTAACTATGGCTACACCTTC
V: TRBV15; J: TRBJ2-5; size: NA; D: TRBD2; CDR3: CATSAGGPGETQYF; DNA: TGTGCCACCAGCGCGGGAGGGCCTGGGGAGACCCAGTACTTC
V: TRBV29-1; J: TRBJ1-2; size: once; D: NA; CDR3: CSVVRGANYGYTF; DNA: TGCAGCGTTGTCCGGGGGGCGAACTATGGCTACACCTTC
V: TRBV2; J: TRBJ1-2; size: NA; D: NA; CDR3: CASSQGPNYGYTF; DNA: TGTGCCAGCAGTCAAGGGCCCAACTATGGCTACACCTTC
V: TRBV6-5; J: TRBJ2-7; size: NA; D: NA; CDR3: CASSRVGGYEQYF; DNA: TGTGCCAGCAGCAGGGTAGGGGGATACGAGCAGTACTTC
V: TRBV5-6; J: TRBJ2-5; size: NA; D: TRBD1; CDR3: CASSLGTGGLKYQETQYF; DNA: TGTGCCAGCAGCTTAGGGACAGGGGGCCTGAAGTACCAAGAGACCCAGTACTTC
V: TRBV5-6; J: TRBJ1-1; size: NA; D: TRBD1; CDR3: CASSLEQGARITEAFF; DNA: TGTGCCAGCAGCTTGGAACAGGGGGCTAGGATCACTGAAGCTTTCTTT
V: TRBV28; J: TRBJ1-5; size: NA; D: TRBD1; CDR3: CASRLPGGGFQPQHF; DNA: TGTGCCAGCAGACTGCCAGGGGGCGGTTTTCAGCCCCAGCATTTT
V: TRBV27; J: TRBJ2-3; size: few; D: TRBD2; CDR3: CASSPRLAGPTDTQYF; DNA: TGTGCCAGCAGTCCCCGACTAGCGGGACCCACAGATACGCAGTATTTT
V: TRBV5-1; J: TRBJ2-7; size: NA; D: TRBD1; CDR3: CASSEVGGTGGEQYF; DNA: TGCGCCAGCAGCGAGGTAGGGGGGACAGGGGGCGAGCAGTACTTC
V: TRBV9; J: TRBJ1-4; size: NA; D: NA; CDR3: CASSVGDTYEKLFF; DNA: TGTGCCAGCAGCGTAGGGGACACATATGAAAAACTGTTTTTT
V: TRBV3-1/TRBV3-2; J: TRBJ1-2; size: NA; D: TRBD1; CDR3: CASSSGGSYGYTF; DNA: TGTGCCAGCAGCTCAGGGGGATCCTATGGCTACACCTTC
V: TRBV5-1; J: TRBJ2-5; size: NA; D: TRBD1; CDR3: CASSLMSGQVKGTQYF; DNA: TGCGCCAGCAGCCTGATGTCCGGACAGGTTAAGGGGACCCAGTACTTC
V: TRBV11-3; J: TRBJ1-1; size: NA; D: NA; CDR3: CASSLPRSQGNTEAFF; DNA: TGTGCCAGCAGCTTACCGAGGTCCCAGGGTAACACTGAAGCTTTCTTT
V: TRBV5-1; J: TRBJ2-7; size: NA; D: NA; CDR3: CASSLGSGTSGEQYF; DNA: TGCGCCAGCAGCTTGGGGTCCGGGACATCTGGCGAGCAGTACTTC
V: TRBV3-1/TRBV3-2; J: TRBJ1-5; size: NA; D: TRBD1; CDR3: CASSPRQGLQPQHF; DNA: TGTGCCAGCAGCCCGAGACAGGGTTTGCAGCCCCAGCATTTT
V: TRBV15; J: TRBJ1-2; size: NA; D: NA; CDR3: CATSTGGARDYGYTF; DNA: TGTGCCACCAGCACCGGGGGGGCCAGGGACTATGGCTACACCTTC
V: TRBV29-1; J: TRBJ2-7; size: NA; D: NA; CDR3: CSVAGSPKSYEQYF; DNA: TGCAGCGTTGCGGGTAGCCCAAAATCCTACGAGCAGTACTTC
V: TRBV5-1; J: TRBJ2-3; size: NA; D: NA; CDR3: CASRQEHTQYF; DNA: TGCGCCAGCAGACAGGAACATACGCAGTATTTT
V: TRBV10-3; J: TRBJ1-6; size: few; D: TRBD1; CDR3: CAISARDSRDNSPLHF; DNA: TGTGCCATCAGTGCCCGGGACAGCCGAGATAATTCACCCCTCCACTTT
V: TRBV29-1; J: TRBJ1-1; size: NA; D: NA; CDR3: CSVVGGRGAEGTEAFF; DNA: TGCAGCGTTGTGGGAGGGAGAGGGGCAGAGGGCACTGAAGCTTTCTTT
V: TRBV29-1; J: TRBJ2-2; size: NA; D: NA; CDR3: CSVARGSAGELFF; DNA: TGCAGCGTTGCAAGAGGGTCAGCCGGGGAGCTGTTTTTT
V: TRBV5-1; J: TRBJ1-2; size: NA; D: NA; CDR3: CASSHSIERYGYTF; DNA: TGCGCCAGCAGCCACTCTATAGAACGCTATGGCTACACCTTC
V: TRBV19; J: TRBJ2-5; size: NA; D: TRBD1; CDR3: CASTPPRWDSYQETQYF; DNA: TGTGCCAGTACTCCACCCCGATGGGACAGCTACCAAGAGACCCAGTACTTC
V: TRBV2; J: TRBJ1-5; size: NA; D: NA; CDR3: CASSAWTDFNQPQHF; DNA: TGTGCCAGCAGTGCTTGGACAGACTTTAATCAGCCCCAGCATTTT